One sample yielded the 22 T cell receptor beta chains listed below, sequenced in a study of T-cell reconstitution after alpha-beta-depleted transplantation in children. Library preparation (for TCRbeta) was performed with unique molecular identifiers. One entry per CDR3 protein results from TCRdb running MiXCR on the PCR reads. This repertoire shows around 25,000 distinct CDR3 sequences, roughly a sixth found once; its top ten account for around 33%. This material consisted of PBMCs, mostly from graft donor cells, taken 60 days after TCRalphabeta/CD19-depleted stem cell transplant. The source of these receptors is a male patient between 2 and 15 years old who had a stem cell transplant for acute lymphoblastic leukemia, so the T cells may come from the graft donor.

The table lists this clonotype with a few counts. Germline is not matched at one junction end, which may reflect a read error. V is TRBV6-1 and J is TRBJ1-5; D is unclear. CDR1 is MNHNS, CDR2 SASEGT, per germline. The CDR3 loop spans 14 amino acids. This CDR3 reads CASKETSGNQPQHF. CDR3 bases: TGTGCCAGCAAGGAGACCTCTGGCAACCAGCCCCAGCATTTT.

The chain carries TRBV20-1 and TRBJ1-2; D is perhaps TRBD1 (6 bases). The CDR3 is 15 residues long. Germline CDR1 and CDR2: DFQATT and SNEGSKA (reference sequence). V was trimmed by 5 bases and J by 0 bases, leaving 16 bases between them. The CDR3, as DNA: TGCAGTGCTGACCCATCGGACAGTTCTAACTATGGCTACACCTTC. Translated: CSADPSDSSNYGYTF.

The J gene is TRBJ2-3, the V gene TRBV7-9; a possible D gene is TRBD2 (6 bases). Between the trimmed V and J ends, which lost 5 bases and 2 bases, there was a span of 17 bases. CDR1 is SEHNR, CDR2 FQNEAQ, per germline (reference sequence). The CDR3 is made up of 16 amino acids. The CDR3 DNA reads TGTGCCAGCAGCCGAGTGGGGAGGAAAACCACAGATACGCAGTATTTT. Its translation: CASSRVGRKTTDTQYF.

There are many counts of this clonotype. The chain recombines TRBV4-1 with TRBJ1-1; D gene uncertain. Germline assignment: CDR1 MGHRA and CDR2 YSYEKL. Deletions cut 3 bases from V and 0 bases from J, with 17 bases between. The CDR3 has 17 residues. The CDR3 DNA sequence: TGCGCCAGCAGCCAGGACGGCCAGCCGGTATTGAACACTGAAGCTTTCTTT. Translation: CASSQDGQPVLNTEAFF.

The V gene is TRBV7-8, the J gene TRBJ2-2, with D tentatively TRBD2 (5 bases). Between the trimmed V and J ends, which lost 1 base and 6 bases, there was a span of 6 bases. The CDR3 covers 13 residues. CDR1 is SGHVS and CDR2 is FQNEAQ in the germline V gene. Here the CDR3 reads CASSLERPGELFF. In nucleotides, the CDR3 is TGTGCCAGCAGCTTAGAGCGGCCCGGGGAGCTGTTTTTT.

This chain joins TRBV27 and TRBJ2-5, with 8 nucleotides matching TRBD2. J gave up 5 bases and V 4 bases, and 6 bases lay outside the gene matches. Per germline, CDR1 MNHEY and CDR2 SMNVEV (reference sequence). The CDR3 is 14 amino acids. The CDR3 protein is CASSYSPGGETQYF. The CDR3 DNA reads as TGTGCCAGCAGTTATTCCCCGGGGGGGGAGACCCAGTACTTC.

The table lists this clonotype with many counts. The chain couples TRBV7-9 to TRBJ1-1; D is unresolved. Germline V gene lookup returns CDR1 SEHNR and CDR2 FQNEAQ (reference sequence). The CDR3 runs to 14 residues. The V end lost 5 bases, the J end lost 1 base, and 11 bases lay between the germline ends. In DNA form, the CDR3 reads TGTGCCAGCAGCCCGAGTAGGTCGAACACTGAAGCTTTCTTT. Protein sequence: CASSPSRSNTEAFF.

This clonotype showed up many times. The V gene is TRBV20-1, the J gene TRBJ2-1; D uncertain. V was shortened by 5 bases and J by 11 bases, with 16 bases between the two germline ends. The length of the CDR3 is 12 residues. The germline V gene has CDR1 DFQATT and CDR2 SNEGSKA (reference sequence). CDR3 sequence reads: CSAGPPSYQQFF. CDR3 bases: TGCAGTGCTGGACCCCCTAGTTACCAGCAGTTCTTC.

The table lists this clonotype with many counts. The chain uses TRBV12-5 and TRBJ2-5; no clear D. The CDR3 runs 12 residues. Germline V lookup: CDR1 LGHNT, CDR2 FRNRAP. V shed 6 bases and J shed 0 bases, with 5 bases lying between them. The CDR3 bases are TGTGCTAGTGGGCTGAACCAAGAGACCCAGTACTTC. Its protein is CASGLNQETQYF.

The V and J genes are TRBV6-5 and TRBJ1-5, with a tentative D call TRBD1 (6 bases). Germline CDR1 reads MNHEY; CDR2 reads SVGAGI. V lost 4 bases and J 6 bases, leaving 16 bases between the germline ends. The CDR3 runs 15 residues. CDR3 in amino acids: CASSSQQGLGQPQHF. The CDR3, as DNA: TGTGCCAGCAGTTCTCAACAGGGATTGGGTCAGCCCCAGCATTTT.

The chain recombines TRBV25-1 with TRBJ1-1; D unresolved. In germline, CDR1 is MGHDK, CDR2 SYGVNS. V was trimmed by 0 bases and J by 4 bases, leaving 6 bases between them. The CDR3 extends over 13 amino acids. For the CDR3, the DNA is TGTGCCAGCAGTGAATATAGAGGCACTGAAGCTTTCTTT. Translated: CASSEYRGTEAFF.

The chain combines TRBV20-1 with TRBJ2-1, with D tentatively TRBD2 (5 bases). V was pared by 4 bases and J by 0 bases, with 16 bases between. The CDR3 contains 16 residues. Germline V CDR1 and CDR2: DFQATT, SNEGSKA (reference sequence). CDR3 in amino acids: CSATAPDRGSYNEQFF. CDR3 nucleotides: TGCAGTGCTACAGCCCCCGATCGGGGCTCCTACAATGAGCAGTTCTTC.

The count of this clonotype is one. The chain employs TRBV3-1 and TRBJ2-2; D is undetermined. This CDR3 has 19 amino acids. The germline V and J ends were trimmed by 0 bases and 4 bases, with 21 bases remaining between them. Germline CDR1 reads LGHDT; CDR2 reads YNNKEL (reference sequence). CDR3 loop: CASSQDHKFLQNLTGELFF. Here the CDR3 DNA reads TGTGCCAGCAGCCAAGACCATAAGTTCCTACAGAATCTCACCGGGGAGCTGTTTTTT.

V usage is TRBV7-9 and J usage is TRBJ2-5; 7 bases are shared with TRBD2. Germline V lookup: CDR1 SEHNR, CDR2 FQNEAQ (reference sequence). V shed 5 bases, J shed 4 bases, and the junction held 7 bases outside the gene matches. The CDR3 has 14 residues. The CDR3 spells CASSPRGFLETQYF. CDR3 nucleotides: TGTGCCAGCAGCCCGCGGGGGTTTTTAGAGACCCAGTACTTC.

The chain couples TRBV2 to TRBJ1-5; D may be TRBD1 (6 bases). Trimming cost V 2 bases and J 7 bases, with 6 bases left between them. Germline V CDR1 and CDR2: SNHLY, FYNNEI. This CDR3 has 12 amino acids. Here the CDR3 DNA reads TGTGCCAGCAGTGAAACAGGGCAGCCCCAGCATTTT. This encodes CASSETGQPQHF.

V is TRBV5-4 and J is TRBJ1-2; tentatively, D is TRBD1 (5 bases). Germline lookup yields CDR1 SGHNT and CDR2 YYREEE (reference sequence). This CDR3 contains 15 residues. V was pared by 4 bases and J by 3 bases, with 16 bases between. The CDR3 DNA follows: TGTGCCAGCAGCCCCGGGGCCAGGCTTGACTATGGCTACACCTTC. Its protein product is CASSPGARLDYGYTF.

Many counts were recorded for this clonotype. The chain uses TRBV7-2 and TRBJ1-4, with D maybe TRBD1 (5 bases). In germline, CDR1 is SGHTA, CDR2 FQGNSA. The CDR3 is 14 amino acids. V was trimmed by 1 base and J by 8 bases, leaving 11 bases between them. CDR3 protein: CASSLDRISEKLFF. CDR3 sequence (DNA): TGTGCCAGCAGCTTAGACAGGATTTCCGAAAAACTGTTTTTT. Looking up the rest from reference TRBV7-2 and TRBJ1-4 gives the full variable domain: GAGVSQSPSNKVTEKGKDVELRCDPISGHTALYWYRQSLGQGLEFLIYFQGNSAPDKSGLPSDRFSAERTGGSVSTLTIQRTQQEDSAVYLCASSLDRISEKLFFGSGTQLSVL.

The table lists this clonotype with many counts. The rearrangement uses TRBV12-3 or TRBV12-4 and TRBJ2-7, with 11 nucleotides matching TRBD2. V trimming: 4 bases; J trimming: 0 bases; junction bases outside the gene matches: 2. The CDR3 consists of 15 residues. The CDR3, as DNA: TGTGCCAGCAGTTCCACTAGCGGGAGCTCCTACGAGCAGTACTTC. Protein: CASSSTSGSSYEQYF.

The chain joins TRBV7-2 to TRBJ1-1; a possible D gene is TRBD1 (5 bases). The CDR3 consists of 16 residues. Trimming removed 3 bases at V and 1 base at J, with 15 bases between. Germline assignment: CDR1 SGHTA and CDR2 FQGNSA. CDR3 coding DNA: TGTGCCAGCAGCTTTTTACCTAGGGGAAAGAACACTGAAGCTTTCTTT. Its protein is CASSFLPRGKNTEAFF.

This clonotype was observed many times. The V and J genes are TRBV29-1 and TRBJ2-1, with D possibly matching TRBD1 (6 bases). From germline, CDR1 is SQVTM and CDR2 ANQGSEA. Trimming removed 4 bases at V and 9 bases at J, with 10 bases between. This CDR3 spans 11 amino acids. CDR3 sequence reads: CSVVGRGEQFF. The CDR3 coding sequence is TGCAGCGTTGTGGGCAGGGGTGAGCAGTTCTTC.

This clonotype has more than one count but fewer than ten. V is TRBV20-1 and J is TRBJ2-5; possible D gene TRBD2, 5 bases. Trimming stripped 2 bases from V and 4 bases from J, with 8 bases between. This CDR3 region has 12 residues. From germline, CDR1 is DFQATT and CDR2 SNEGSKA (reference sequence). CDR3 region: CSARPRGETQYF. The CDR3 DNA is TGCAGTGCTAGACCCCGGGGAGAGACCCAGTACTTC.

This chain uses TRBV21-1 with TRBJ2-7; the D call of TRBD1 is as the table states it, not checked on the DNA. TRBV21-1 constitutes a pseudogene. The CDR3 spans 16 residues. This CDR3 reads CASSTWTGPTFYEQYF. As DNA, the CDR3 is TGTGCCAGCAGCACTTGGACAGGGCCCACTTTCTACGAGCAGTACTTC.